Listed below are T cell receptor beta chains from one sample, sequenced in a study of blood T cell repertoires in COVID-19. Method: immunoSEQ multiplex PCR; TCRdb's copy keeps in-frame clones and lacks some. This sample yields 350,000 to 450,000 clones, of which around nine tenths are seen a single time; approximately 1.5% belongs to the top ten. The sample consisted of PBMCs or T cells enriched from blood (not recorded which). Receptor source: a woman in her late teens or twenties who had been exposed to COVID-19. Both conserved end residues are part of each CDR3. Fields, in order: D gene, V gene, clone size, J gene, CDR3 length, CDR3 DNA, CDR3 protein. D genes are given only for firm matches. Some rows mark clone size as missing; the rest say once, few, many or name a class of expanded clone.

.,TRBV18,.,TRBJ1-2,14,TGTGCCAGCTCATCAACCCAGGTATCCTATGGCTACACCTTC,CASSSTQVSYGYTF
.,TRBV5-6,.,TRBJ2-7,14,TGTGCCAGCAACTTCTATCTCGCTACCTACGAGCAGTACTTC,CASNFYLATYEQYF
TRBD2,TRBV19,.,TRBJ2-3,16,TGTGCCAGTAGTATAGTTGCGGGAGGGCAGGCAGATACGCAGTATTTT,CASSIVAGGQADTQYF
.,TRBV4-1,.,TRBJ2-1,13,TGCGCCAGCAGCCAAGAAGCTGCTAGCGAGCAGTTCTTC,CASSQEAASEQFF
TRBD1,TRBV29-1,.,TRBJ1-2,13,TGCAGCGTGCCCGACAGGGAGCCCGGTGGCTACACCTTC,CSVPDREPGGYTF
.,TRBV6-1,.,TRBJ2-7,15,TGTGCCAGCAGTGAAGCGCTCGTCGGGGTCTACGAGCAGTACTTC,CASSEALVGVYEQYF
.,TRBV6-5,.,TRBJ1-5,14,TGTGCCAGCAGTTATAGGGGGAGAGGGCAGCCCCAGCATTTT,CASSYRGRGQPQHF
TRBD1,TRBV6-5,.,TRBJ2-5,15,TGTGCCAGCAGAAGGGACAGGGGAGGTGGAGAGACCCAGTACTTC,CASRRDRGGGETQYF
TRBD2,TRBV5-4,.,TRBJ2-5,15,TGTGCCAGCAGGGATGGACTAGCGGGGGTCGAGACCCAGTACTTC,CASRDGLAGVETQYF
.,TRBV10-2,.,TRBJ2-4,13,TGCGCCACCTCCGGACAGTCCAAAAACATTCAGTACTTC,CATSGQSKNIQYF
TRBD1,TRBV27,.,TRBJ2-7,19,TGTGCCAGCAGTTTACCCGGGACAGGTCAGGTATCCGCACGCTGCGAGCAGTACTTC,CASSLPGTGQVSARCEQYF
TRBD1,TRBV4-3,few,TRBJ1-2,15,TGCGCCAGCAGCCACGTCGTGGGGACAGGGGGCGACTACACCTTC,CASSHVVGTGGDYTF
TRBD2,TRBV6-5,.,TRBJ2-3,14,TGTGCCAGCAGCGCGGGGGGCGGGAAAGATACGCAGTATTTT,CASSAGGGKDTQYF
.,TRBV2,once,TRBJ2-7,14,TGTGCCAGCATGGGTAGGGGCGGCTCCTACGAGCAGTACTTC,CASMGRGGSYEQYF
TRBD2,TRBV11-2,.,TRBJ2-7,16,TGTGCCAGCAGCTTAGTCGGGGGGAGAGCAGGCTACGAGCAGTACTTC,CASSLVGGRAGYEQYF
.,TRBV6-2/TRBV6-3,.,TRBJ2-7,14,TGTGCCAGCAGTTCCGGGATGGGCCGGAACGAGCAGTACTTC,CASSSGMGRNEQYF
TRBD1,TRBV25-1,.,TRBJ2-5,13,TGTGCCAGCAGTACAGGGGTCCGAGAGACCCAGTACTTC,CASSTGVRETQYF
TRBD2,TRBV7-9,.,TRBJ2-3,15,TGTGCCAGCAAGGTTGCGGGAGGGCCCAAAGATACGCAGTATTTT,CASKVAGGPKDTQYF
TRBD2,TRBV12-5,.,TRBJ2-1,14,TGTGCTAGTGGTTCGGGACTAGCGGGTGGTGAGCAGTTCTTC,CASGSGLAGGEQFF
TRBD1,TRBV5-1,.,TRBJ2-1,17,TGCGCCAGCAGCTCGGAAAGACCGGGACAGTCAAACAATGAGCAGTTCTTC,CASSSERPGQSNNEQFF
TRBD1,TRBV6-2/TRBV6-3,.,TRBJ1-4,13,TGTGCCAGCAGTGGGACAGGGGGCAAAAAACTGTTTTTT,CASSGTGGKKLFF
.,TRBV14,.,TRBJ1-1,14,TGTGCCAGCAGCCAAGTTCTCGGACTATCTGAAGCTTTCTTT,CASSQVLGLSEAFF